Listed here are 5 T cell receptor beta chains from one sample, sequenced in a study of graft-versus-host responses after intestinal transplantation. Their antigens are not known. Method: immunoSEQ multiplex PCR; TCRdb's copy keeps in-frame clones and lacks some. The sample lists about 150,000 clones; approximately 91% were seen once. The sequences come from unstimulated CD4+ T cells sorted from spleen or lymph node cells, collected before intestinal transplant. All receptors derive from a human donor who received an intestinal transplant.

This chain links TRBV30 with TRBJ1-4; no reliable D call. In germline, CDR1 is GTSNPN, CDR2 SVGIG (reference sequence). V dropped 2 bases and J dropped 0 bases, with 10 bases sitting between them. This CDR3 has 15 residues. The CDR3 spells CAWSTQVATNEKLFF. In DNA, the CDR3 is TGTGCCTGGAGTACCCAGGTGGCAACTAATGAAAAACTGTTTTTT.

V is TRBV27 and J is TRBJ2-3, with 12 nucleotides matching TRBD2. J gave up 4 bases and V 8 bases, and 4 bases lay outside the gene matches. The CDR3 is 14 amino acids. Per the germline V gene, CDR1 is MNHEY and CDR2 is SMNVEV (reference sequence). The CDR3 sequence: CASRLAGVADTQYF. The CDR3 coding sequence is TGTGCCAGCCGACTAGCGGGAGTGGCAGATACGCAGTATTTT.

The gene calls are TRBV9 and TRBJ2-1, with a weak D call TRBD2 (5 bases). V shed 4 bases and J shed 4 bases, with 15 bases lying between them. This CDR3 contains 15 residues. Germline V CDR1 and CDR2: SGDLS, YYNGEE. The CDR3 loop reads CASSPFVASYNEQFF. In DNA, the CDR3 is TGTGCCAGCAGCCCCTTTGTAGCGTCGTACAATGAGCAGTTCTTC.

V and J are TRBV5-5 and TRBJ1-2; a weak D match, TRBD1 (6 bases). V dropped 3 bases and J dropped 8 bases, with 20 bases sitting between them. The CDR3 covers 15 residues. Germline V gives CDR1 SGHKS, CDR2 YYEKEE (reference sequence). This CDR3 is CASSSLRQAREGYTF. DNA of the CDR3: TGTGCCAGCAGCTCGCTTCGACAGGCCAGGGAGGGCTACACCTTC.

The chain joins TRBV5-6 to TRBJ2-1; TRBD2 agrees at 14 bases. Germline values: CDR1 SGHDT, CDR2 YYEEEE. J was trimmed by 2 bases and V by 4 bases; bases with no gene match: 5. The CDR3 loop spans 17 amino acids. The CDR3: CASSHGLAGGPYNEQFF. Here the CDR3 DNA reads TGTGCCAGCAGCCACGGACTAGCGGGAGGTCCCTACAATGAGCAGTTCTTC.